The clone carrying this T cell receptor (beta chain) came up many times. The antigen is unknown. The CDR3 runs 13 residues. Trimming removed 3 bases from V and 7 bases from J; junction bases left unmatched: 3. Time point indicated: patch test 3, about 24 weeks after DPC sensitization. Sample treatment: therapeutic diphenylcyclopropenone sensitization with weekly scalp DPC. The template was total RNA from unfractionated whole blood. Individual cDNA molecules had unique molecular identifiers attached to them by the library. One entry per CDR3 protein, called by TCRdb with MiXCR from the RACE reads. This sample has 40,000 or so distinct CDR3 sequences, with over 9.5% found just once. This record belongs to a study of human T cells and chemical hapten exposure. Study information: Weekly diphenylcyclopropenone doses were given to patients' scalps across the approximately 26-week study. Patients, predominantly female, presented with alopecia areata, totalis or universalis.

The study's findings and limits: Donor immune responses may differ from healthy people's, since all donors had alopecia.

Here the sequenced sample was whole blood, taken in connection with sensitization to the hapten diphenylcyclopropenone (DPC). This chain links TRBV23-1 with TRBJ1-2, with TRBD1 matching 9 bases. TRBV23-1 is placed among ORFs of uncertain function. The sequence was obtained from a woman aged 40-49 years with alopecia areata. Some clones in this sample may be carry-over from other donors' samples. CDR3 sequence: CASSHGTGLGYTF. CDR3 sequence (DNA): TGCGCCAGCAGTCACGGGACAGGGCTTGGCTACACCTTC.